The 12 T cell receptor beta chains given below trace back to one sample, sequenced in a study of T cell responses to AZD1222 COVID-19 vaccine. TCRdb keeps only in-frame clones here, not all; method: immunoSEQ multiplex PCR. Of fewer than 55,000 clones in the sample, over 80% are singletons; the top ten hold about 51%. This material consisted of peripheral blood, taken on day 0 of AZD1222 vaccination. These receptors were obtained from an adult in good health.

V and J are TRBV29-1 and TRBJ2-7, with D perhaps assigned TRBD1 or TRBD2 (6 bases each). V was shortened by 6 bases and J by 8 bases, with 20 bases between the two germline ends. The length of the CDR3 is 13 residues. CDR1 and CDR2 (germline): SQVTM, ANQGSEA. The DNA for the CDR3 is TGCAGCGTGAGCGCAGGGGACTTTATGCAGCAGTACTTC. Translation gives CSVSAGDFMQQYF.

Concerning this clone itself: Other DNA sequences from this sample encode an identical CDR3 as well. The chain uses TRBV21-1 and TRBJ1-1. TRBV21-1 is flagged as a pseudogene. The CDR3 extends over 17 amino acids. The DNA for the CDR3 is TGTGCCAGCAGCAAAGTGGATGGGACGTCTATGAACACTGAAGCTTTCTTT. Protein sequence: CASSKVDGTSMNTEAFF.

The chain uses TRBV7-8 and TRBJ2-5; D is undetermined. The CDR3 consists of 11 residues. With 5 bases removed from V and 5 bases from J, the gap between germline ends came to 6 bases. CDR1 is SGHVS, CDR2 FQNEAQ, per germline. CDR3 in DNA: TGTGCCAGCAGCCAAGGGGAGACCCAGTACTTC. Protein: CASSQGETQYF.

This clone has just one count. This CDR3 reads CASSVIANTGELFF. CDR3 coding DNA: TGTGCCAGCAGCGTTATTGCGAACACCGGGGAGCTGTTTTTT. This chain connects TRBV6-4 to TRBJ2-2; D unclear. Trimming removed 6 bases at V and 0 bases at J, with 8 bases between. The CDR3 totals 14 residues. Germline V gene sequence: CDR1 MRHNA, CDR2 SNTAGT.

The chain couples TRBV12-5 to TRBJ2-1; TRBD2 aligns across 9 bases. After removal of 6 bases from V and 8 bases from J, the junction contained 8 bases not matched to a gene. Per germline, CDR1 LGHNT and CDR2 FRNRAP. The length of the CDR3 is 14 residues. The chain's CDR3 is CASGTSGSTYEQFF. The CDR3 nucleotides are TGTGCTAGTGGGACTAGCGGTTCTACGTATGAGCAGTTCTTC. Full variable domain (outside the CDR3, taken from reference TRBV12-5 and TRBJ2-1): DARVTQTPRHKVTEMGQEVTMRCQPILGHNTVFWYRQTMMQGLELLAYFRNRAPLDDSGMPKDRFSAEMPDATLATLKIQPSEPRDSAVYFCASGTSGSTYEQFFGPGTRLTVL.

This rearrangement joins TRBV6-5 to TRBJ2-7; 8 bases line up with TRBD1. CDR3 size: 14 residues. Per the germline V gene, CDR1 is MNHEY and CDR2 is SVGAGI. V lost 6 bases to trimming and J lost 4 bases; unmatched junction nucleotides: 8. The CDR3 spells CASSSLTGAYEQYF. The CDR3 DNA reads as TGTGCCAGCAGCTCTCTGACAGGGGCATACGAGCAGTACTTC.

CDR3 protein: CASMGVGGYEQYF. CDR3 DNA sequence: TGTGCCAGCATGGGGGTAGGGGGTTACGAGCAGTACTTC. This chain links TRBV2 with TRBJ2-7; possibly TRBD1 for D (6 bases). The CDR3 runs to 13 residues. V was trimmed by 7 bases and J by 4 bases, leaving 14 bases between them. CDR1 SNHLY and CDR2 FYNNEI come from the germline V gene. Variable domain in full (rest from reference TRBV2 and TRBJ2-7): EPEVTQTPSHQVTQMGQEVILRCVPISNHLYFYWYRQILGQKVEFLVSFYNNEISEKSEIFDDQFSVERPDGSNFTLKIRSTKLEDSAMYFCASMGVGGYEQYFGPGTRLTVT.

The chain couples TRBV29-1 to TRBJ2-1; the D gene is possibly TRBD2 (6 bases). The CDR3 loop spans 15 amino acids. The V gene lost 3 bases and the J gene lost 3 bases, with 15 bases spanning the gap. CDR1 and CDR2 (germline): SQVTM, ANQGSEA. The CDR3 DNA sequence: TGCAGCGTTGAGGGTCGCGGGGTTTACTACAATGAGCAGTTCTTC. This codes for CSVEGRGVYYNEQFF.

The chain combines TRBV28 with TRBJ1-1; D uncertain. Trimming left V 6 bases short and J 4 bases short, with 12 bases between. The CDR3 consists of 13 residues. The V gene's germline CDR1 is MDHEN and CDR2 SYDVKM. This CDR3 is CASSPFRGTEAFF. The CDR3 DNA follows: TGTGCCAGCAGCCCTTTTCGGGGCACTGAAGCTTTCTTT.

This clone was found a few times. V gene TRBV3-1 (or the pseudogene TRBV3-2) combines with J gene TRBJ2-7; D gene unclear. The CDR3 is 14 amino acids. Between the trimmed V and J ends, which lost 4 bases and 5 bases, there was a span of 15 bases. Germline CDR1 is LGHDT and CDR2 is YNNKEL (reference sequence). CDR3 nucleotides: TGTGCCAGCAGCCCCACCACCTACCCCCACGAGCAGTACTTC. Translated, it gives CASSPTTYPHEQYF.

The V call is TRBV2, the J call TRBJ2-7; D might be TRBD2 (5 bases). This CDR3 is 13 amino acids long. V lost 4 bases, J lost 11 bases, and 18 bases lay in between. Germline V gene sequence: CDR1 SNHLY, CDR2 FYNNEI. CDR3 sequence (DNA): TGTGCCAGCAGTGTCCGTCCCGACCCCGGGGAGTACTTC. As protein: CASSVRPDPGEYF.

This chain joins TRBV12-3 or TRBV12-4 and TRBJ2-4; 9 nucleotides agree with TRBD1. The CDR3 covers 12 residues. V dropped 5 bases and J dropped 14; count of bases not matched to a gene: 7. The CDR3 DNA is TGTGCCAGCAGTCGGGGGACAGGGCATAAGTACTTC. Residues: CASSRGTGHKYF.